Listed here are 29 T cell receptor beta chains from one sample, sequenced in a study of beta chain features in type 1 diabetes. Isolated RNA was reverse transcribed in full, so expressed TCRB transcripts were sequenced. Sequenced by immunoSEQ multiplex PCR; TCRdb stores in-frame clones only, minus some. The sample comprises about 620,000 clones, 15% to 19% of which are singletons, and roughly 0.098% rests with the top ten. The source material was naive CD4+ T cells from blood. The source of these receptors is a man aged 18 to 29 in good health.

The chain is built from TRBV29-1 and TRBJ1-4, with TRBD1 as a possible D gene (6 bases). The CDR3 length is 13 residues. V was shortened by 7 bases and J by 8 bases, with 17 bases between the two germline ends. CDR1 is SQVTM, CDR2 ANQGSEA, per germline. As DNA, the CDR3 is TGCAGCGGCGGGGCAGGGGATAGGGAAAAACTGTTTTTT. It yields the protein CSGGAGDREKLFF.

This clone has more than one count but fewer than ten. Here the CDR3 DNA reads TGTGCCAGCCGGGACAACCAAGAGACCCAGTACTTC. Protein: CASRDNQETQYF. This sequence joins TRBV7-2 and TRBJ2-5, with D possibly TRBD1 on 6 matching bases. With 8 bases removed from V and 0 bases from J, the gap between germline ends came to 7 bases. Germline V lookup: CDR1 SGHTA, CDR2 FQGNSA. The CDR3 has 12 residues. The complete variable domain, with remaining parts taken from reference TRBV7-2 and TRBJ2-5, reads GAGVSQSPSNKVTEKGKDVELRCDPISGHTALYWYRQSLGQGLEFLIYFQGNSAPDKSGLPSDRFSAERTGGSVSTLTIQRTQQEDSAVYLCASRDNQETQYFGPGTRLLVL.

The chain links TRBV28 to TRBJ2-3, with 7 bases matching TRBD2. This CDR3 contains 13 residues. J gave up 6 bases and V 4 bases, and 4 bases lay outside the gene matches. CDR1 is MDHEN and CDR2 is SYDVKM in the germline V gene. The CDR3 DNA sequence: TGTGCCAGCAGTTGGACTAGTCCGGATACGCAGTATTTT. It specifies CASSWTSPDTQYF.

This clone was seen more than once but under ten times. The chain carries TRBV11-2 and TRBJ2-7; no firm D call. The CDR3 consists of 13 residues. V was shortened by 5 bases and J by 1 base, with 9 bases between the two germline ends. From germline, CDR1 is SGHAT and CDR2 FQNNGV. The CDR3 reads CASSPHISYEQYF. The CDR3 DNA is TGTGCCAGCAGCCCGCATATATCCTACGAGCAGTACTTC.

The chain uses TRBV19 and TRBJ2-7; 9 bases are shared with TRBD1. The V gene end was trimmed by 6 bases and the J gene end by 3 bases; junction bases not matched to a gene: 18. Looked up from germline, CDR1 is LNHDA and CDR2 is SQIVND (reference sequence). The CDR3 is made up of 18 amino acids. The CDR3 is CASSATRHTGGAYYEQYF. The DNA for the CDR3 is TGTGCCAGTAGCGCCACACGTCATACAGGGGGCGCGTACTACGAGCAGTACTTC. The entire variable domain, with the rest obtained from reference TRBV19 and TRBJ2-7, is as follows: DGGITQSPKYLFRKEGQNVTLSCEQNLNHDAMYWYRQDPGQGLRLIYYSQIVNDFQKGDIAEGYSVSREKKESFPLTVTSAQKNPTAFYLCASSATRHTGGAYYEQYFGPGTRLTVT.

This clone was seen a handful of times. CDR3 DNA: TGTGCCAGCAGCTTAGGACAGCAAGAGACCCAGTACTTC. Protein sequence: CASSLGQQETQYF. V is TRBV7-8 and J is TRBJ2-5; a possible D gene is TRBD1 (5 bases). Germline V gives CDR1 SGHVS, CDR2 FQNEAQ. The CDR3 runs to 13 residues. The V end was cut by 1 base, the J end by 2 bases, with 5 bases between.

This chain joins TRBV6-1 and TRBJ1-1; a possible D gene is TRBD1 (5 bases). The V end was cut by 2 bases, the J end by 11 bases, with 15 bases between. CDR1 and CDR2 from the germline V gene are MNHNS and SASEGT. The CDR3 is 13 residues long. The CDR3, as DNA: TGTGCCAGCAGTGAACGTGGAGGGGCGGACGCTTTCTTT. This translates into CASSERGGADAFF.

The V call is TRBV27, the J call TRBJ1-6; D possibly corresponds to TRBD1 (6 bases). The CDR3 loop spans 17 amino acids. Germline CDR1 MNHEY, CDR2 SMNVEV (reference sequence). With 0 bases removed from V and 2 bases from J, the gap between germline ends came to 11 bases. Here the CDR3 reads CASSLSGWTAYNSPLHF. CDR3 DNA sequence: TGTGCCAGCAGTTTATCCGGGTGGACAGCCTATAATTCACCCCTCCACTTT.

The V call is TRBV9, the J call TRBJ2-3; 7 bases fit TRBD2. The V segment lost 0 bases and the J segment 5 bases; nucleotides outside the gene matches: 12. The CDR3 runs to 17 residues. In germline, CDR1 is SGDLS, CDR2 YYNGEE. The CDR3 region has the DNA TGTGCCAGCAGCGTAGCTACCCCTGGGAGGGAGGGAGATACGCAGTATTTT. Translated, it gives CASSVATPGREGDTQYF.

V usage is TRBV10-3 and J usage is TRBJ2-7, with 9 bases identical to TRBD1. Germline trimming cut 4 bases from V and 6 bases from J; bases unmatched to any gene: 13. CDR3 length equals 16 residues. Germline loops: CDR1 ENHRY, CDR2 SYGVKD. The chain's CDR3 is CAISGGTGFTLIEQYF. DNA of the CDR3: TGTGCCATCAGTGGGGGGACAGGGTTTACCTTAATCGAGCAGTACTTC.

V is TRBV15 and J is TRBJ1-2; unclear D gene. Germline assignment: CDR1 LNHNV and CDR2 YYDKDF (reference sequence). CDR3 length equals 15 residues. Trimming stripped 1 base from V and 10 bases from J, with 19 bases between. The CDR3 nucleotides read TGTGCCACCAGCAGAGTTGGCCCCGGGTGGGATAACTACACCTTC. As protein: CATSRVGPGWDNYTF.

This clone was seen a few times. The sample contains more than one DNA sequence encoding this CDR3. The gene calls are TRBV28 and TRBJ2-7; 8 bases agree with TRBD1. Germline V gene data show CDR1 as MDHEN and CDR2 as SYDVKM. The CDR3 is 13 amino acids. Trimming cost V 2 bases and J 3 bases; bases outside gene matches: 0. The CDR3 DNA reads TGTGCCAGCAGTTTAGGACAGGGCTACGAGCAGTACTTC. Its protein is CASSLGQGYEQYF. Complete variable domain (other parts from reference TRBV28 and TRBJ2-7): DVKVTQSSRYLVKRTGEKVFLECVQDMDHENMFWYRQDPGLGLRLIYFSYDVKMKEKGDIPEGYSVSREKKERFSLILESASTNQTSMYLCASSLGQGYEQYFGPGTRLTVT.

The chain uses TRBV7-2 and TRBJ2-7; 8 bases match TRBD1. In germline, CDR1 is SGHTA, CDR2 FQGNSA. The CDR3 covers 16 residues. The J segment lost 2 bases and the V segment lost 5 bases, leaving 11 bases of the junction unmatched. This CDR3 is CASSAQGGSPTYEQYF. CDR3 DNA sequence: TGTGCCAGCAGCGCACAGGGGGGTAGTCCTACCTACGAGCAGTACTTC.

This clone was counted between two and nine times. The CDR3 sequence: CAISAGQTNTEAFF. CDR3 in DNA: TGTGCCATCAGTGCCGGCCAGACCAACACTGAAGCTTTCTTT. The rearrangement joins TRBV10-3 to TRBJ1-1, with no clear D. The CDR3 loop spans 14 amino acids. Trimming took off 4 bases at V and 2 bases at J, with 11 bases between the two ends. In germline, CDR1 is ENHRY, CDR2 SYGVKD.

This clone was observed a handful of times. The chain joins TRBV19 to TRBJ1-4, with 9 bases aligning to TRBD1. The CDR3 consists of 15 residues. The V gene end was trimmed by 5 bases and the J gene end by 4 bases; junction bases not matched to a gene: 5. Germline values: CDR1 LNHDA, CDR2 SQIVND (reference sequence). The CDR3 sequence: CASSAWDRVNEKLFF. CDR3 bases: TGTGCCAGTAGTGCCTGGGACAGGGTTAATGAAAAACTGTTTTTT. The full variable domain, its missing parts supplied by reference TRBV19 and TRBJ1-4, is DGGITQSPKYLFRKEGQNVTLSCEQNLNHDAMYWYRQDPGQGLRLIYYSQIVNDFQKGDIAEGYSVSREKKESFPLTVTSAQKNPTAFYLCASSAWDRVNEKLFFGSGTQLSVL.

The V call is TRBV5-1, the J call TRBJ2-2; no firm D call. The CDR3 spans 15 residues. Germline values: CDR1 SGHRS, CDR2 YFSETQ. The ends were cut back, 4 bases at V and 4 bases at J, with 14 bases in the middle. The CDR3 sequence is CASSKDPVGTGELFF. CDR3 DNA: TGCGCCAGCAGCAAGGACCCAGTGGGCACCGGGGAGCTGTTTTTT.

This clone came up a few times. This chain joins TRBV18 and TRBJ2-6; TRBD1 or TRBD2 may be the D gene (6 bases each). Trimming removed 5 bases from V and 4 bases from J, with 15 bases in between. The CDR3 length is 16 residues. Per the germline V gene, CDR1 is KGHSH and CDR2 is LQKENI. CDR3 amino acids: CASSFRRGNGANVLTF. The CDR3 DNA sequence: TGTGCCAGCTCATTTCGGAGGGGGAACGGGGCCAACGTCCTGACTTTC.

V and J are TRBV5-4 and TRBJ2-7; 9 bases are a match to TRBD2. Germline CDR1 SGHNT, CDR2 YYREEE (reference sequence). The junction had 6 bases not matched to a gene; V was cut back by 5 bases and J by 3 bases. CDR3 length equals 14 residues. CDR3 bases: TGTGCCAGCAGTTCGGGACTAGCAAGCTACGAGCAGTACTTC. It yields the protein CASSSGLASYEQYF.

This chain connects TRBV27 to TRBJ2-7, with a weak D call TRBD1 (6 bases). Germline V CDR1 and CDR2: MNHEY, SMNVEV (reference sequence). V lost 1 base, J lost 7 bases, and 20 bases lay in between. This CDR3 spans 16 amino acids. CDR3 loop: CASSLLGMTGPREQYF. The DNA of the CDR3 is TGTGCCAGCAGTTTATTGGGGATGACAGGACCGAGGGAGCAGTACTTC.

The chain joins TRBV28 to TRBJ2-5; tentatively, D is TRBD1 or TRBD2 (5 bases each). Trimming pared 4 bases from V and 0 bases from J, leaving 15 bases between. The V gene's germline CDR1 is MDHEN and CDR2 SYDVKM. This CDR3 has 16 residues. In DNA, the CDR3 is TGTGCCAGCAGTTCGCCCCTGGGACGGAACCAAGAGACCCAGTACTTC. Its translation: CASSSPLGRNQETQYF. The complete variable domain, with remaining parts taken from reference TRBV28 and TRBJ2-5, reads DVKVTQSSRYLVKRTGEKVFLECVQDMDHENMFWYRQDPGLGLRLIYFSYDVKMKEKGDIPEGYSVSREKKERFSLILESASTNQTSMYLCASSSPLGRNQETQYFGPGTRLLVL.

This chain connects TRBV14 to TRBJ2-7, with D perhaps matching TRBD1 (6 bases). V gave up 3 bases and J gave up 2 bases, with 11 bases separating them. Germline V gives CDR1 SGHDN, CDR2 FVKESK. CDR3 length equals 14 residues. The CDR3 loop reads CASSQLDRTYEQYF. The CDR3 DNA reads TGTGCCAGCAGCCAGCTCGACAGGACCTACGAGCAGTACTTC. Full variable domain (rest looked up from reference TRBV14 and TRBJ2-7): EAGVTQFPSHSVIEKGQTVTLRCDPISGHDNLYWYRRVMGKEIKFLLHFVKESKQDESGMPNNRFLAERTGGTYSTLKVQPAELEDSGVYFCASSQLDRTYEQYFGPGTRLTVT.

The V call is TRBV28, the J call TRBJ2-5, with D maybe TRBD2 (5 bases). In germline, CDR1 is MDHEN, CDR2 SYDVKM. The CDR3 is 16 amino acids. V shed 2 bases and J shed 9 bases, with 22 bases lying between them. The CDR3 sequence: CASSLAGGELRTAQYF. CDR3 nucleotides: TGTGCCAGCAGTTTAGCTGGTGGGGAGTTAAGAACGGCCCAGTACTTC.

Many counts were recorded for this clone. The V and J genes are TRBV7-2 and TRBJ2-3; D call uncertain. Germline V gene sequence: CDR1 SGHTA, CDR2 FQGNSA. Deletions cut 5 bases from V and 6 bases from J, with 6 bases between. CDR3 length equals 11 residues. CDR3 DNA: TGTGCCAGCAGCAACCGGGATACGCAGTATTTT. It specifies CASSNRDTQYF.

The genes are TRBV25-1 and TRBJ1-1, with D maybe TRBD1 (6 bases). The germline V and J ends were trimmed by 5 bases and 5 bases, with 18 bases remaining between them. CDR3 length equals 15 residues. Germline CDR1 reads MGHDK; CDR2 reads SYGVNS. CDR3 nucleotide sequence: TGTGCCAGCAGTCAACTTATTACAGGGAGGACTGAAGCTTTCTTT. Amino acids: CASSQLITGRTEAFF. Using reference TRBV25-1 and TRBJ1-1 for the parts outside the CDR3, the full variable domain is EADIYQTPRYLVIGTGKKITLECSQTMGHDKMYWYQQDPGMELHLIHYSYGVNSTEKGDLSSESTVSRIRTEHFPLTLESARPSHTSQYLCASSQLITGRTEAFFGQGTRLTVV.

This chain connects TRBV29-1 to TRBJ2-7, with TRBD2 matching 7 bases. The junction had 12 bases not matched to a gene; V was cut back by 4 bases and J by 3 bases. The CDR3 covers 15 residues. Germline V gene sequence: CDR1 SQVTM, CDR2 ANQGSEA. CDR3 amino acids: CSVAPPWGGYYEQYF. DNA of the CDR3: TGCAGCGTTGCTCCCCCCTGGGGAGGGTACTACGAGCAGTACTTC.

The rearrangement links TRBV9 to TRBJ2-1, with 10 bases lining up with TRBD2. The ends lost 3 bases at V and 7 bases at J; junction bases unmatched: 10. This CDR3 has 16 amino acids. Germline V gives CDR1 SGDLS, CDR2 YYNGEE. CDR3 loop: CASSATVASGRNEQFF. DNA for the CDR3: TGTGCCAGCAGCGCAACGGTGGCTAGCGGGAGAAATGAGCAGTTCTTC.

The chain is built from TRBV6-5 and TRBJ1-5; 8 bases match TRBD1. Germline assignment: CDR1 MNHEY and CDR2 SVGAGI. CDR3 length: 16 residues. V dropped 4 bases and J dropped 7; count of bases not matched to a gene: 12. The CDR3 coding sequence is TGTGCCAGCAGTTCGCTCCGGACAGGGAGGAACCAGCCCCAGCATTTT. It translates to CASSSLRTGRNQPQHF.

The chain links TRBV7-2 to TRBJ1-1; maybe TRBD1 (5 bases). Trimming left V 3 bases short and J 10 bases short, with 15 bases between. The length of the CDR3 is 13 residues. Germline CDR1 SGHTA, CDR2 FQGNSA. The CDR3 protein is CASSLGPPGGAFF. CDR3 sequence (DNA): TGTGCCAGCAGCTTGGGGCCCCCCGGTGGAGCTTTCTTT.

The chain links TRBV6-1 to TRBJ2-5; TRBD1 might be the D (6 bases). V gave up 4 bases and J gave up 0 bases, with 15 bases separating them. Germline values: CDR1 MNHNS, CDR2 SASEGT. This CDR3 is 16 amino acids long. The DNA of the CDR3 is TGTGCCAGCAGTGGCCTCGGACAGACGTACCAAGAGACCCAGTACTTC. Protein product: CASSGLGQTYQETQYF.